This paragraph reports one TCR beta chain. V was trimmed by 3 bases and J by 5 bases, leaving 10 bases between them. Germline lookup yields CDR1 LNHNV and CDR2 YYDKDF (reference sequence). The CDR3 totals 13 residues. The sample is drawn from a study of cytomegalovirus exposure and HLA in healthy donors. Vbeta (60) and Jbeta (13) primers were used in the PCR. The protocol was immunoSEQ multiplex PCR, while the TCRdb copy is restricted to in-frame clones and leaves out a portion. The table lists 130,000 or so clones, more than 75% of them singletons. This chain uses TRBV15 with TRBJ1-1, with D hard to call. The TCR originated in a man aged 18 to 30 in good health and CMV-seropositive. The sequenced sample was PBMCs. CDR3 amino acids: CATSRILGTEAFF. Written as DNA, the CDR3 is TGTGCCACCAGCAGGATACTCGGGACTGAAGCTTTCTTT.